What follows describes a single T cell receptor beta chain. From germline, CDR1 is LGHDT and CDR2 YNNKEL (reference sequence). This CDR3 spans 14 amino acids. Trimming took 2 bases from V and 8 from J, leaving 15 bases between them. The source of the sample is a study of blood T cell repertoires in COVID-19. Looking at the study overall: Samples representing acute and convalescent COVID-19 were sourced from the United States, Italy and Spain. Nucleic acid was either cDNA or gDNA, and it came from T cells, B-cell-depleted T cells, or PBMCs.

Cohort placement rested on clinical history that participants reported themselves. Clones were read by immunoSEQ multiplex PCR, and TCRdb kept only the in-frame ones, dropping some. This repertoire shows about 180,000 clones, approximately 84% found once; its top ten account for 7% to 8%. This clonotype was obtained from a woman in her fifties or sixties who had recovered from COVID-19. The sample consisted of PBMCs or T cells enriched from blood (not recorded which). This chain connects TRBV3-1 (or the pseudogene TRBV3-2) to TRBJ1-2; D is undetermined. CDR3 loop: CASSQSGGSYGYTF. In nucleotides, the CDR3 is TGTGCCAGCAGCCAAAGCGGAGGGAGTTACGGCTACACCTTC.